The 9 T cell receptor beta chains listed next were all sequenced from one sample in a study of shared clonotypes between healthy human individuals. Some clones are missing from TCRdb's copy, which holds only in-frame ones; the method was immunoSEQ multiplex PCR. The data show about 680,000 clones, approximately 74% seen once. Input material: memory CD4+ T cells sorted from blood. Described subset: CD45RA-negative fraction. The receptor set was obtained from a woman between 25 and 40 years old in good health.

The chain employs TRBV6-1 and TRBJ2-3; D remains ambiguous. Germline assignment: CDR1 MNHNS and CDR2 SASEGT. The CDR3 extends over 14 amino acids. Trimming took off 1 base at V and 4 bases at J, with 9 bases between the two ends. The DNA for the CDR3 is TGTGCCAGCAGTGAAGGATTAGACTCAGATACGCAGTATTTT. Residues: CASSEGLDSDTQYF.

This clone occurred once. V is TRBV11-2 and J is TRBJ2-7; D may be TRBD2 (6 bases). Germline V gene sequence: CDR1 SGHAT, CDR2 FQNNGV. The CDR3 is 14 residues long. V lost 5 bases, J lost 3 bases, and 14 bases lay in between. The CDR3 sequence is CASSRAEGFYEQYF. The CDR3 DNA is TGTGCCAGCAGCCGTGCGGAGGGTTTCTACGAGCAGTACTTC.

This chain uses TRBV28 with TRBJ2-7; TRBD2 agrees at 7 bases. The CDR3 spans 14 residues. Germline CDR1 MDHEN, CDR2 SYDVKM. The junction had 11 bases not matched to a gene; V was cut back by 6 bases and J by 6 bases. The CDR3 region is CASSEEAGEREQYF. The DNA of the CDR3 is TGTGCCAGCAGCGAAGAGGCGGGAGAGCGCGAGCAGTACTTC.

The rearrangement joins TRBV29-1 to TRBJ2-2, with 8 bases that match TRBD2. CDR1 and CDR2 from the germline V gene are SQVTM and ANQGSEA. The CDR3 totals 12 residues. The trim removed 7 bases at V and 4 bases at J, leaving 2 bases unmatched. The CDR3 loop reads CSARGGTGELFF. CDR3 bases: TGCAGCGCCCGGGGGGGCACCGGGGAGCTGTTTTTT.

In this sample, this clone turned up a few times. At the DNA level, this CDR3 is encoded by other sequences in the same sample as well. V gene TRBV5-1 combines with J gene TRBJ2-5; D may be TRBD1 (7 bases). The V gene lost 2 bases and the J gene lost 7 bases, with 18 bases spanning the gap. From germline, CDR1 is SGHRS and CDR2 YFSETQ. The CDR3 extends over 15 amino acids. The CDR3 reads CASSLGDRDSGTQYF. The CDR3 bases are TGCGCCAGCAGCTTAGGTGACAGGGACTCAGGGACCCAGTACTTC.

The V and J genes are TRBV2 and TRBJ2-1; 7 nucleotides match TRBD1. The ends lost 4 bases at V and 5 bases at J; junction bases unmatched: 5. CDR1 SNHLY and CDR2 FYNNEI come from the germline V gene. This CDR3 spans 14 amino acids. CDR3 sequence reads: CASSAETGNNEQFF. The DNA for the CDR3 is TGTGCCAGCAGTGCGGAGACAGGGAACAATGAGCAGTTCTTC. Together with reference TRBV2 and TRBJ2-1, the CDR3 gives the full variable domain: EPEVTQTPSHQVTQMGQEVILRCVPISNHLYFYWYRQILGQKVEFLVSFYNNEISEKSEIFDDQFSVERPDGSNFTLKIRSTKLEDSAMYFCASSAETGNNEQFFGPGTRLTVL.

This clone was counted only a few times. The chain recombines TRBV28 with TRBJ1-5, with D unclear. V was shortened by 6 bases and J by 3 bases, with 9 bases between the two germline ends. The CDR3 is made up of 13 amino acids. Germline CDR1 and CDR2: MDHEN and SYDVKM. CDR3 nucleotide sequence: TGTGCCAGCAGGACACTTGCCAATCAGCCCCAGCATTTT. Protein: CASRTLANQPQHF.

The CDR3 here is CASGQGRGTYEQYF. The CDR3 region has the DNA TGTGCCAGTGGGCAGGGGAGGGGGACCTACGAGCAGTACTTC. The V and J genes are TRBV27 and TRBJ2-7; D may be TRBD2 (7 bases). The germline V and J ends were trimmed by 9 bases and 2 bases, with 17 bases remaining between them. Germline V gene sequence: CDR1 MNHEY, CDR2 SMNVEV (reference sequence). CDR3 size: 14 residues.

This rearrangement joins TRBV27 to TRBJ2-7; the match to TRBD2 covers 8 bases. The CDR3 consists of 15 residues. From germline, CDR1 is MNHEY and CDR2 SMNVEV (reference sequence). With 6 bases clipped from V and 0 bases from J, the junction kept 7 bases outside the gene matches. CDR3 nucleotide sequence: TGTGCCAGCAGATCACTAGCGGAAAGCTCCTACGAGCAGTACTTC. Its protein product is CASRSLAESSYEQYF.